This entry lists 9 T cell receptor beta chains sequenced from one sample in a study of T cell responses to AZD1222 COVID-19 vaccine. Libraries were prepared by immunoSEQ multiplex PCR; TCRdb keeps only in-frame clonotypes and omits some of them. The sample lists 90,000 to 100,000 clones, around nine tenths seen once, with about 12% in the top ten. Material: peripheral blood, obtained 28 days after the second AZD1222 dose. All receptors derive from an adult who received the AZD1222 COVID-19 vaccine.

The V call is TRBV7-2, the J call TRBJ2-7; TRBD1 matches at 10 bases. In germline, CDR1 is SGHTA, CDR2 FQGNSA. V gave up 6 bases and J gave up 3 bases; unmatched junction bases: 2. The CDR3 has 13 amino acids. CDR3 sequence: CASSWTGGYEQYF. In nucleotides, the CDR3 is TGTGCCAGCAGTTGGACAGGGGGCTACGAGCAGTACTTC.

This chain links TRBV4-1 with TRBJ1-4, with D possibly being TRBD1 (6 bases). Between the trimmed V and J ends, which lost 1 base and 10 bases, there was a span of 16 bases. The CDR3 covers 15 residues. The germline V gene has CDR1 MGHRA and CDR2 YSYEKL. The CDR3 coding sequence is TGCGCCAGCAGCCAAGGAGGTACAGGGATCGGAAAACTGTTTTTT. Its protein product is CASSQGGTGIGKLFF.

The CDR3 sequence: CASSSYNSGELFF. Written as DNA, the CDR3 is TGTGCCAGCAGCTCCTACAATTCCGGGGAGCTGTTTTTT. This chain joins TRBV7-3 and TRBJ2-2; D not certain. The V gene's germline CDR1 is SGHTA and CDR2 FQGTGA. V shed 4 bases and J shed 6 bases, with 9 bases lying between them. This CDR3 contains 13 residues.

This clone has just a few counts. The chain is built from TRBV5-1 and TRBJ1-1, with 7 bases lining up with TRBD1. Per germline, CDR1 SGHRS and CDR2 YFSETQ. The junction had 10 bases not matched to a gene; V was cut back by 4 bases and J by 4 bases. The CDR3 is 15 amino acids. The CDR3 nucleotides are TGCGCCAGCAGCGTTCGACAGGGAATCCCCACTGAAGCTTTCTTT. Protein product: CASSVRQGIPTEAFF.

This chain links TRBV27 with TRBJ1-2; 9 nucleotides match TRBD1. The CDR3 totals 17 residues. V lost 5 bases, J lost 3 bases, and 13 bases stayed unmatched. The V gene's germline CDR1 is MNHEY and CDR2 SMNVEV (reference sequence). The CDR3 DNA reads TGTGCCAGCAGTGCCTCTCGGGACAGGGCGGGGTACTATGGCTACACCTTC. Protein sequence: CASSASRDRAGYYGYTF.

This chain links TRBV9 with TRBJ2-1; 7 positions match TRBD2. The V segment lost 0 bases and the J segment 2 bases; nucleotides outside the gene matches: 2. Germline CDR1 and CDR2: SGDLS and YYNGEE. The CDR3 length is 15 residues. CDR3 coding DNA: TGTGCCAGCAGCGTAGACGGGAGGCCCTACAATGAGCAGTTCTTC. Protein product: CASSVDGRPYNEQFF.

The chain carries TRBV6-5 and TRBJ1-5; D unclear. The CDR3 contains 13 residues. CDR1 and CDR2 (germline): MNHEY, SVGAGI. Trimming took 4 bases from V and 7 from J, leaving 11 bases between them. The CDR3 protein is CASSSLLGQPQHF. CDR3 bases: TGTGCCAGCAGTTCCCTACTCGGGCAGCCCCAGCATTTT.

This clone showed up just a few times. A far larger clone is off by one base, so a read error is likely. The rearrangement joins TRBV12-3 or TRBV12-4 to TRBJ1-2; 7 bases align to TRBD1. The ends lost 11 bases at V and 8 bases at J; junction bases unmatched: 14. CDR3 length: 13 residues. The CDR3 spells CACGQGGARGYTF. The CDR3 nucleotides are TGTGCCTGCGGCCAGGGGGGGGCGCGGGGCTACACCTTC.

This clone has only a few counts. The chain links TRBV11-2 to TRBJ2-1; D is perhaps TRBD2 (6 bases). Trimming took 0 bases from V and 5 from J, leaving 8 bases between them. Germline assignment: CDR1 SGHAT and CDR2 FQNNGV. CDR3 size: 14 residues. The CDR3 reads CASSLDPGDNEQFF. The CDR3 bases are TGTGCCAGCAGCTTAGATCCGGGGGACAATGAGCAGTTCTTC.